One and the same sample provided the 19 T cell receptor beta chains below, sequenced in a study of blood T cell repertoires in COVID-19. The data were produced by immunoSEQ multiplex PCR, yet TCRdb's version contains in-frame clones alone and is incomplete. The sample includes 150,000 to 200,000 clones, about 85% of them seen just once. The sequencing sample was made of peripheral blood. Receptor source: a human donor with acute or convalescent COVID-19. The donor label of this sample is uncertain.

This sequence joins TRBV15 and TRBJ1-3; 10 bases map to TRBD1. The junction had 7 bases not matched to a gene; V was cut back by 2 bases and J by 0 bases. There are 18 residues in the CDR3. Germline values: CDR1 LNHNV, CDR2 YYDKDF (reference sequence). CDR3 loop: CATSRTGTGVRSGNTIYF. In DNA, the CDR3 is TGTGCCACCAGCAGAACCGGGACAGGGGTCCGCTCTGGAAACACCATATATTTT.

CDR3 nucleotides: TGTGCCAGCAGTTGGGCAAATCGGCAAGAGACCCAGTACTTC. Its protein product is CASSWANRQETQYF. The V gene is TRBV28, the J gene TRBJ2-5; no definite D call. V lost 4 bases and J 2 bases, leaving 11 bases between the germline ends. The CDR3 totals 14 residues. The germline CDR1 and CDR2 sequences are MDHEN and SYDVKM. The whole variable domain, filled in from reference TRBV28 and TRBJ2-5, reads DVKVTQSSRYLVKRTGEKVFLECVQDMDHENMFWYRQDPGLGLRLIYFSYDVKMKEKGDIPEGYSVSREKKERFSLILESASTNQTSMYLCASSWANRQETQYFGPGTRLLVL.

J is TRBJ1-1 and V is TRBV19; the D gene is possibly TRBD1 (5 bases). The CDR3 extends over 14 amino acids. Trimming stripped 6 bases from V and 1 base from J, with 12 bases between. CDR1 and CDR2 (germline): LNHDA, SQIVND (reference sequence). CDR3 protein: CASSPGTPNTEAFF. DNA for the CDR3: TGTGCCAGTAGCCCCGGGACTCCGAACACTGAAGCTTTCTTT. Supplemented by reference TRBV19 and TRBJ1-1, the full variable domain reads DGGITQSPKYLFRKEGQNVTLSCEQNLNHDAMYWYRQDPGQGLRLIYYSQIVNDFQKGDIAEGYSVSREKKESFPLTVTSAQKNPTAFYLCASSPGTPNTEAFFGQGTRLTVV.

This chain uses TRBV6-1 with TRBJ2-7, with D uncertain. The germline CDR1 and CDR2 sequences are MNHNS and SASEGT. This CDR3 has 12 residues. V lost 2 bases and J 3 bases, leaving 5 bases between the germline ends. CDR3 sequence reads: CASSEPGYEQYF. In DNA, the CDR3 is TGTGCCAGCAGTGAACCAGGCTACGAGCAGTACTTC.

The chain combines TRBV27 with TRBJ1-2; TRBD1 matches at 7 bases. Germline values: CDR1 MNHEY, CDR2 SMNVEV (reference sequence). The V gene end was trimmed by 4 bases and the J gene end by 7 bases; junction bases not matched to a gene: 12. This CDR3 spans 15 amino acids. The DNA of the CDR3 is TGTGCCAGCAGTTCCCAATCCAAAGGGACAGTTGGCTACACCTTC. Translated, it gives CASSSQSKGTVGYTF.

V gene TRBV6-1 combines with J gene TRBJ1-2; no clear D gene. Germline-derived CDR1 and CDR2 are MNHNS and SASEGT. The CDR3 is 13 residues long. With 1 base removed from V and 9 bases from J, the gap between germline ends came to 12 bases. Here the CDR3 DNA reads TGTGCCAGCAGTGAAGTGGTGCAGGTTAGCTACACCTTC. This codes for CASSEVVQVSYTF.

The sample holds one count of this clone. The chain has TRBV9 and TRBJ2-1; D may be TRBD1 (5 bases). CDR3 size: 15 residues. V shed 3 bases and J shed 10 bases, with 20 bases lying between them. Per germline, CDR1 SGDLS and CDR2 YYNGEE. The CDR3 region is CASSEGRGTTMEQFF. The CDR3 DNA sequence: TGTGCCAGCAGCGAGGGAAGGGGCACTACAATGGAGCAGTTCTTC.

The chain employs TRBV6-5 and TRBJ2-3; D not resolved. Trimming cost V 7 bases and J 6 bases, with 11 bases left between them. The CDR3 contains 12 residues. Germline values: CDR1 MNHEY, CDR2 SVGAGI. Here the CDR3 reads CASKSYTDTQYF. CDR3 nucleotides: TGTGCCAGCAAATCCTATACGGATACGCAGTATTTT.

The chain employs TRBV18 and TRBJ2-2; TRBD1 matches at 8 bases. V lost 6 bases to trimming and J lost 4 bases; unmatched junction nucleotides: 7. CDR3 length equals 15 residues. The germline V gene has CDR1 KGHSH and CDR2 LQKENI. CDR3 protein: CASSTGQVGTGELFF. CDR3 coding DNA: TGTGCCAGCTCGACGGGACAGGTCGGCACCGGGGAGCTGTTTTTT.

This clone was recorded only once. The genes are TRBV5-1 and TRBJ1-3; D ambiguous. Germline CDR1 is SGHRS and CDR2 is YFSETQ. There are 14 residues in the CDR3. Trimming pared 4 bases from V and 8 bases from J, leaving 16 bases between. In nucleotides, the CDR3 is TGCGCCAGCAGCCCGAAAATCCTCGAGGACACCATATATTTT. It translates to CASSPKILEDTIYF.

The chain joins TRBV9 to TRBJ1-1, with 7 positions matching TRBD1. CDR3 length: 12 amino acids. Germline V gives CDR1 SGDLS, CDR2 YYNGEE. V was pared by 3 bases and J by 11 bases, with 7 bases of the junction left unmatched. The CDR3 is CASSAQGKGAFF. The CDR3 DNA sequence: TGTGCCAGCAGCGCACAGGGGAAGGGGGCTTTCTTT.

This chain links TRBV9 with TRBJ2-1; TRBD2 aligns across 10 bases. With V trimmed by 3 bases and J by 0 bases, 9 bases remained unmatched. The CDR3 covers 18 residues. Germline V gene sequence: CDR1 SGDLS, CDR2 YYNGEE. The CDR3 loop is CASSARSGGATSYNEQFF. CDR3 coding DNA: TGTGCCAGCAGCGCTAGAAGCGGGGGGGCAACCTCCTACAATGAGCAGTTCTTC. Looking up the rest from reference TRBV9 and TRBJ2-1 gives the full variable domain: DSGVTQTPKHLITATGQRVTLRCSPRSGDLSVYWYQQSLDQGLQFLIQYYNGEERAKGNILERFSAQQFPDLHSELNLSSLELGDSALYFCASSARSGGATSYNEQFFGPGTRLTVL.

J is TRBJ2-3 and V is TRBV15; TRBD1 agrees at 10 bases. This CDR3 is 15 amino acids long. Germline CDR1 and CDR2: LNHNV and YYDKDF (reference sequence). Trimming took 2 bases from V and 4 from J; bases not matched to a gene: 3. CDR3 sequence (DNA): TGTGCCACCAGCAGAAGACAGGGGGCGGCAGATACGCAGTATTTT. It specifies CATSRRQGAADTQYF. The full variable domain, completed using reference TRBV15 and TRBJ2-3, is DAMVIQNPRYQVTQFGKPVTLSCSQTLNHNVMYWYQQKSSQAPKLLFHYYDKDFNNEADTPDNFQSRRPNTSFCFLDIRSPGLGDTAMYLCATSRRQGAADTQYFGPGTRLTVL.

This clone was seen a single time. J is TRBJ2-6 and V is TRBV18; TRBD1 matches at 8 bases. The J segment lost 3 bases and the V segment lost 6 bases, leaving 4 bases of the junction unmatched. The CDR3 spans 15 residues. Germline lookup yields CDR1 KGHSH and CDR2 LQKENI. The CDR3: CASSAGGSGANVLTF. The CDR3 DNA is TGTGCCAGCTCCGCAGGGGGCAGTGGGGCCAACGTCCTGACTTTC.

The chain uses TRBV5-5 and TRBJ1-6, with D possibly being TRBD1 (5 bases). The ends were cut back, 4 bases at V and 0 bases at J, with 17 bases in the middle. This CDR3 has 18 amino acids. Germline V gene data show CDR1 as SGHKS and CDR2 as YYEKEE (reference sequence). Here the CDR3 reads CASSLRQTDSSYNSPLHF. CDR3 bases: TGTGCCAGCAGCCTGAGGCAGACCGACAGCTCCTATAATTCACCCCTCCACTTT.

This clone was seen more than once but under ten times. This chain links TRBV19 with TRBJ1-2; D unresolved. This CDR3 is 12 amino acids long. Germline CDR1 reads LNHDA; CDR2 reads SQIVND (reference sequence). Trimming took off 5 bases at V and 11 bases at J, with 15 bases between the two ends. The CDR3 is CASSAYGILYTF. The CDR3 nucleotides are TGTGCCAGTAGTGCATACGGGATTTTGTACACCTTC.

The chain combines TRBV7-8 with TRBJ1-2, with a weak D call TRBD1 (6 bases). The V gene lost 7 bases and the J gene lost 8 bases, with 29 bases spanning the gap. Looked up from germline, CDR1 is SGHVS and CDR2 is FQNEAQ. The CDR3 is made up of 17 amino acids. CDR3 loop: CASTKEDSSSSTRGYTF. The CDR3 DNA sequence: TGTGCCAGCACCAAAGAGGACAGCTCCTCCTCTACGCGGGGCTACACCTTC.

V is TRBV18 and J is TRBJ1-2; maybe TRBD1 (5 bases). The V end was cut by 0 bases, the J end by 6 bases, with 11 bases between. CDR1 is KGHSH, CDR2 LQKENI, per germline. The CDR3 runs to 14 residues. CDR3 in amino acids: CASSPPGGAHGYTF. In DNA, the CDR3 is TGTGCCAGCTCACCACCAGGAGGGGCTCATGGCTACACCTTC.

This chain joins TRBV5-4 and TRBJ2-3; 7 bases line up with TRBD1. The germline V gene encodes CDR1 SGHNT and CDR2 YYREEE (reference sequence). This CDR3 contains 14 residues. The V and J ends lost 3 bases and 4 bases, in that order; junction bases with no gene match: 5. The CDR3 DNA is TGTGCCAGCAGCTCTGAACAGGGGTCAGATACGCAGTATTTT. This translates into CASSSEQGSDTQYF.